This TCR beta chain was observed in a study of blood T cell repertoires in COVID-19 (TCRdb year 2020). Regarding the complete study: The collaborator samples originated in the United States, Italy and Spain and spanned the acute and convalescent phases of COVID-19. The prospective study material was composed of cDNA or gDNA derived from T cells, B-cell-depleted T cells, or PBMCs. The dataset comprised deeply sampled blood TCRbeta repertoires from subjects exposed to, actively infected with, or recovered from COVID-19. The repertoires were released in a freely available public database intended as a resource for research on the immune response to SARS-CoV-2. The samples were drawn from two sources: the first 160 participants of the ongoing ImmuneRACE study, and over 950 subjects contributed by 6 global collaborators. A de-identified subject ID, COVID-19 status, age in years and sex were almost always included in the sample metadata. Where HLA class I and class II types were available, the types were taken from metadata supplied by the sample provider, not from assay-based typing. What the work shows at the level of the full study, not this receptor alone: The quantity of clinical and demographic metadata differed by source and by participant and was supplied without curation.

In the germline V gene, CDR1 corresponds to ENHRY and CDR2 to SYGVKD. Reading from cysteine to phenylalanine, the CDR3 counts 13 amino acids. Only the CDR3 DNA stays, 39 bases, in frame from base 1. V gives up 3 bases and J gives up 4 bases, and the segment between their germline ends measures 7 bases. Regarding this clone: This receptor's antigen is unknown. No clone much larger than this one lies a single base away; base qualities are absent.

Collaborating institutions collected whole blood in K2EDTA tubes following their own protocols. Collaborator samples were shipped for TCRbeta analysis as frozen whole blood, isolated PBMCs, or DNA extracted from either sample type. TCRbeta CDR3 regions were amplified from genomic DNA using the immunoSEQ Assay, a bias-controlled multiplex PCR. As for how the authors treated the data: The number of nucleated cells in each sample was estimated from the amplification of reference gene primers within the assay. To quantify the absolute abundance of each unique TCRbeta CDR3 rearrangement, sequence reads were collapsed and filtered. For each sample, productive Simpson clonality was calculated as the square root of Simpson's diversity index across productive rearrangements. The immuneACCESS repertoire file appears here via TCRdb, limited to in-frame rearrangements. These files lack a portion of the clones; in checked studies, under half of the deficit traces to unresolved V genes, and the cause of the others is not known. The DNA gave D and trimming, while V, J and clone size come from that table. Recorded for this sample are 120,000 or so clones; 88% of them occurred a single time. The ten largest clones add up to approximately 1.1% of the sample.

The source of this sequence is an elderly woman with acute or convalescent COVID-19. The material sequenced was peripheral blood. The chain couples TRBV10-3 to TRBJ2-1; the D gene is not confidently resolved. The nucleotide sequence is given as TGTGCCATCAGTGAAAGAGAGTACAATGAGCAGTTCTTC. It codes for CAISEREYNEQFF.